This T cell receptor (beta chain) was captured in a study of T-cell memory formation after mild COVID-19. This clonotype came up a few times. TCRdb re-analysed the 5' RACE reads in MiXCR, keeping a single row per CDR3 protein. The table has fewer than 700,000 distinct CDR3 sequences, under 20% seen once; the top ten hold more than 10%. The CDR3 is 11 amino acids. Germline values: CDR1 MGHDK, CDR2 SYGVNS. Trimming pared 2 bases from V and 10 bases from J, leaving 3 bases between. The sequencing input was PBMCs or a T cell subset sorted from them (not recorded which). This chain links TRBV25-1 with TRBJ1-6; D call uncertain. This clonotype was obtained from an adult woman who had mild COVID-19 (a few samples of this study predate the infection). Cell type and time point are not known. For the CDR3, the DNA is TGTGCCAGCAGTGAAGGGTCACCCCTCCACTTT. Protein product: CASSEGSPLHF.